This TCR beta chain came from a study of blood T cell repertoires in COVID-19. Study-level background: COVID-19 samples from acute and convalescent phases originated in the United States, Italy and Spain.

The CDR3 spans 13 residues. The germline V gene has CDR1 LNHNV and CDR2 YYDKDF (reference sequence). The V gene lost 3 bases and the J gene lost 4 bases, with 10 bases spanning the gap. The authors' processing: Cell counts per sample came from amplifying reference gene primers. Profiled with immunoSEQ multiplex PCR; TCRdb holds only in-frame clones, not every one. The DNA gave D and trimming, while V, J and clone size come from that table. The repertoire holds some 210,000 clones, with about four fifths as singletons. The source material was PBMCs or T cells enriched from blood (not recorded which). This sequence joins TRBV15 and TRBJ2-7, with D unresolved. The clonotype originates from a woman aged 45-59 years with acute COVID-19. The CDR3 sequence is CATSSGEAYEQYF. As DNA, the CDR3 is TGTGCCACCAGCAGCGGCGAGGCTTACGAGCAGTACTTC. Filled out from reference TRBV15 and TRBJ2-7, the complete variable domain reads DAMVIQNPRYQVTQFGKPVTLSCSQTLNHNVMYWYQQKSSQAPKLLFHYYDKDFNNEADTPDNFQSRRPNTSFCFLDIRSPGLGDTAMYLCATSSGEAYEQYFGPGTRLTVT.